Below, 20 T cell receptor beta chains from the same sample are listed, as sequenced in a study of early T cells in non-severe SARS-CoV-2 infection. TCRdb itself ran the 5' RACE reads through MiXCR, one entry per CDR3 protein. The sample shows around 30,000 distinct CDR3 sequences, approximately 6% of them seen only once. Sequenced input: whole blood. These receptors were collected from an adult who was a healthcare worker with PCR-confirmed SARS-CoV-2 infection or an uninfected control (not recorded which).

At least ten counts were recorded for this clonotype. The CDR3: CASSQEAGGVDEQYF. DNA for the CDR3: TGTGCCAGCAGCCAAGAAGCGGGGGGCGTCGACGAGCAGTACTTC. The chain is built from TRBV4-2 and TRBJ2-7; 9 nucleotides align to TRBD2. V shed 0 bases, J shed 5 bases, and the junction held 5 bases outside the gene matches. This CDR3 is 15 amino acids long. Per germline, CDR1 LGHNA and CDR2 YNFKEQ.

At least ten counts were recorded for this clonotype. The chain uses TRBV19 and TRBJ2-7; tentatively, D is TRBD1 (6 bases). CDR1 is LNHDA and CDR2 is SQIVND in the germline V gene (reference sequence). The V end was cut by 5 bases, the J end by 5 bases, with 13 bases between. The CDR3 is 13 residues long. The CDR3 nucleotides read TGTGCCAGTAGTGCCCCAGGGGCCCACGAGCAGTACTTC. Its translation: CASSAPGAHEQYF.

This clonotype has at least ten counts. At one end the junction does not follow the germline gene, possibly because of a read error. CDR3 residues: CASSLRPGNTIYF. The CDR3 coding sequence is TGTGCCAGCAGCCTAAGGCCCGGAAACACTATATATTTT. The chain joins TRBV12-3 or TRBV12-4 to TRBJ1-3; D not resolved. CDR3 length equals 13 residues.

This clonotype was seen a few times. The chain recombines TRBV30 with TRBJ2-1; D remains unclear. The V end lost 4 bases, the J end lost 7 bases, and 8 bases lay between the germline ends. Germline V gene data show CDR1 as GTSNPN and CDR2 as SVGIG (reference sequence). This CDR3 comprises 11 residues. The CDR3 loop is CAWKTENEQFF. For the CDR3, the DNA is TGTGCCTGGAAGACTGAAAATGAGCAGTTCTTC.

This clonotype was detected ten times or more. This chain uses TRBV5-1 with TRBJ2-6, with 8 bases identical to TRBD2. V shed 4 bases and J 0 bases; nucleotides not matched to a gene: 0. Germline V CDR1 and CDR2: SGHRS, YFSETQ. The CDR3 length is 15 residues. In DNA form, the CDR3 reads TGCGCCAGCAGCCGGGGGGGCTCTGGGGCCAACGTCCTGACTTTC. Its translation: CASSRGGSGANVLTF. Full variable domain (outside the CDR3, taken from reference TRBV5-1 and TRBJ2-6): KAGVTQTPRYLIKTRGQQVTLSCSPISGHRSVSWYQQTPGQGLQFLFEYFSETQRNKGNFPGRFSGRQFSNSRSEMNVSTLELGDSALYLCASSRGGSGANVLTFGAGSRLTVL.

Many counts were recorded for this clonotype. The genes are TRBV5-1 and TRBJ1-4; D may be TRBD1 (6 bases). The CDR3 contains 14 residues. CDR1 and CDR2 from the germline V gene are SGHRS and YFSETQ. The V gene lost 4 bases and the J gene lost 5 bases, with 12 bases spanning the gap. Here the CDR3 reads CASSVGQINEKLFF. Written as DNA, the CDR3 is TGCGCCAGCAGCGTGGGACAAATAAATGAAAAACTGTTTTTT. Full variable domain (outside the CDR3, taken from reference TRBV5-1 and TRBJ1-4): KAGVTQTPRYLIKTRGQQVTLSCSPISGHRSVSWYQQTPGQGLQFLFEYFSETQRNKGNFPGRFSGRQFSNSRSEMNVSTLELGDSALYLCASSVGQINEKLFFGSGTQLSVL.

V gene TRBV5-1 combines with J gene TRBJ1-1; no definite D call. Germline lookup yields CDR1 SGHRS and CDR2 YFSETQ. CDR3 length equals 15 residues. The V end lost 0 bases, the J end lost 5 bases, and 14 bases lay between the germline ends. DNA of the CDR3: TGCGCCAGCAGCTTGGAATCGATTGCGGGGACTGAAGCTTTCTTT. Its protein is CASSLESIAGTEAFF.

This clonotype was picked up many times. The J gene is TRBJ1-5, the V gene TRBV27, with a possible D match to TRBD1 (6 bases). CDR1 is MNHEY and CDR2 is SMNVEV in the germline V gene (reference sequence). Trimming took 4 bases from V and 4 from J, leaving 17 bases between them. The CDR3 totals 16 residues. The CDR3 reads CASSSGEDSENQPQHF. The CDR3 DNA follows: TGTGCCAGCAGTTCAGGGGAGGACAGCGAAAATCAGCCCCAGCATTTT.

The sample holds many counts of this clonotype. The chain carries TRBV20-1 and TRBJ1-3; D is unclear. CDR3 size: 12 residues. Germline loops: CDR1 DFQATT, CDR2 SNEGSKA (reference sequence). V gave up 3 bases and J gave up 7 bases, with 10 bases separating them. The CDR3 loop is CSASPGGNTIYF. For the CDR3, the DNA is TGCAGTGCTAGCCCCGGCGGGAACACCATATATTTT.

This clonotype was observed at least ten times. The chain employs TRBV20-1 and TRBJ1-2; D remains unclear. This CDR3 contains 11 residues. Trimming cost V 6 bases and J 4 bases, with 9 bases left between them. Germline V CDR1 and CDR2: DFQATT, SNEGSKA (reference sequence). CDR3 in amino acids: CSAPGTYGYTF. The CDR3 nucleotides read TGCAGTGCCCCCGGAACCTATGGCTACACCTTC.

In its sample, this clonotype was seen many times. This chain links TRBV2 with TRBJ1-2; perhaps TRBD1 as D (6 bases). V dropped 7 bases and J dropped 4 bases, with 16 bases sitting between them. The germline gives CDR1 SNHLY, CDR2 FYNNEI. This CDR3 has 14 amino acids. The DNA of the CDR3 is TGTGCCAGCACTGCGGGGGGCCGAAGCTATGGCTACACCTTC. This codes for CASTAGGRSYGYTF.

This clonotype was counted at least ten times. V and J are TRBV29-1 and TRBJ2-7, with D possibly matching TRBD2 (6 bases). The CDR3 extends over 13 amino acids. The ends were cut back, 2 bases at V and 2 bases at J, with 10 bases in the middle. Germline-derived CDR1 and CDR2 are SQVTM and ANQGSEA. The CDR3 DNA reads as TGCAGCGTTGAATGGCCGGGGGCCTACGAGCAGTACTTC. Translated: CSVEWPGAYEQYF.

This clonotype is medium-sized (0.01 to 0.1%) within its sample. CDR3 nucleotides: TGTGCCAGCGAGTGGACACCGAACACCGGGGAGCTGTTTTTT. This translates into CASEWTPNTGELFF. The chain uses TRBV5-5 and TRBJ2-2, with D tentatively TRBD1 (5 bases). The CDR3 is 14 residues long. Germline CDR1 and CDR2: SGHKS and YYEKEE (reference sequence). V was trimmed by 7 bases and J by 0 bases, leaving 10 bases between them.

In its sample, this clonotype was seen a few times. CDR3 sequence (DNA): TGTGCCAGCAAAACCGCAGGCACCGGGGAGCTGTTTTTT. Its protein product is CASKTAGTGELFF. The V and J genes are TRBV28 and TRBJ2-2; D ambiguous. Germline loops: CDR1 MDHEN, CDR2 SYDVKM. This CDR3 contains 13 residues. V lost 7 bases and J lost 4, with 10 bases in between.

About this clonotype: Possible read error: a much larger clone is one base away. The J gene is TRBJ2-3, the V gene TRBV28, with D possibly TRBD1 on 5 matching bases. The CDR3 consists of 15 residues. Looked up from germline, CDR1 is MDHEN and CDR2 is SYDVKM. CDR3 residues: CASSFGQGHTDTRYF. CDR3 coding DNA: TGTGCCAGCAGTTTTGGGCAGGGCCACACAGATACGCGGTATTTT.

This clonotype was counted ten times or more. V is TRBV7-6 and J is TRBJ1-1, with a weak D call TRBD1 (6 bases). This CDR3 comprises 14 residues. Looked up from germline, CDR1 is SGHVS and CDR2 is FNYEAQ. V gave up 5 bases and J gave up 3 bases, with 13 bases separating them. The CDR3 spells CASSPETGDTEAFF. Written as DNA, the CDR3 is TGTGCCAGCAGCCCAGAGACAGGCGACACTGAAGCTTTCTTT.

This clonotype has a count of ten or more. CDR3 in amino acids: CASSLEGGFTDTQYF. Here the CDR3 DNA reads TGTGCCAGCAGTTTAGAGGGGGGGTTCACAGATACGCAGTATTTT. The chain has TRBV12-3 or TRBV12-4 and TRBJ2-3; a possible D gene is TRBD2 (7 bases). The V end was cut by 1 base, the J end by 2 bases, with 10 bases between. CDR3 length: 15 amino acids.

Many counts were recorded for this clonotype. This chain uses TRBV19 with TRBJ1-2, with TRBD1 as a possible D gene (5 bases). V was cut by 5 bases and J by 8 bases, with 21 bases left in between. Germline CDR1 and CDR2: LNHDA and SQIVND (reference sequence). This CDR3 region has 15 residues. The DNA of the CDR3 is TGTGCCAGTAGTCCAAAGGTGGGGGTAATGAACGGCTACACCTTC. Residues: CASSPKVGVMNGYTF.

This clonotype was counted ten times or more. This sequence joins TRBV7-2 and TRBJ2-6; TRBD1 matches 10 bases. The CDR3 runs to 18 residues. V lost 1 base and J lost 3; bases outside the gene matches: 6. Germline CDR1 and CDR2: SGHTA and FQGNSA. CDR3 amino acids: CASSLGWGQGFGANVLTF. CDR3 DNA: TGTGCCAGCAGCTTAGGTTGGGGACAGGGGTTTGGGGCCAACGTCCTGACTTTC.

There are a few counts of this clonotype. The DNA of the CDR3 is TGTGCCAGCAGTTCCCGGGACAGGAGCTCCTACGAGCAGTACTTC. Its translation is CASSSRDRSSYEQYF. The chain carries TRBV12-3 or TRBV12-4 and TRBJ2-7, with TRBD1 identical over 8 bases. The junction had 5 bases not matched to a gene; V was cut back by 4 bases and J by 0 bases. The CDR3 covers 15 residues.